A selection of T cell receptor beta chains follows, all from one sample in a study of blood T cell repertoires in COVID-19. Repertoires were generated with immunoSEQ multiplex PCR, while TCRdb's copy carries only in-frame clones and drops some. The table has some 200,000 clones, 70% to 90% seen once. Input material: peripheral blood. Source of these receptors: a woman younger than 30 who had recovered from COVID-19. Both conserved end residues are part of each CDR3. D genes are given only for firm matches.

TRBV6-6 TRBD1 CAAQGGRIQETQYF
TRBV13 NA CASSPQTGWKTQYF
TRBV6-5 NA CASSHGQGSSYEQYF
TRBV7-9 NA CASSSLLVDAFF
TRBV19 TRBD1 CASSIRQGADTQYF
TRBV7-3 NA CASSPGQSYGYTF
TRBV4-1 TRBD1 CASSQDLRGQGASREKLFF
TRBV7-9 NA CASSLRYNEQFF
TRBV4-2 TRBD2 CASSQEAGEGYEQYF
TRBV7-6 NA CASSLRVGGIYEQYF
TRBV4-1 NA CASSQDSRQGSGNTIYF
TRBV9 TRBD2 CASSETSGGLTDTQYF
TRBV27 TRBD2 CASKLYSSRGGRIYEQYF
TRBV5-1 NA CASSLGQNGYTF
TRBV6-2/TRBV6-3 TRBD1 CASSLGQGNTEAFF
TRBV5-1 NA CASSRQGGNTGELFF
TRBV15 TRBD1 CATSSGGTGEEKLFF
TRBV5-1 NA CASSLDNRPDWQSYNEQFF
TRBV29-1 NA CSVGGLNNWATDTQYF
TRBV4-2 NA CASSQRRSNYGYTF
TRBV19 TRBD1 CASSIDSTGQAFF
TRBV9 NA CASSVVGGTYEQYF
TRBV9 TRBD1 CASSAPRDRVSGANVLTF
TRBV9 NA CASSVAWPGLSHEQFF
TRBV6-2/TRBV6-3 NA CASSLRGISNQPQHF
TRBV6-5 NA CASSYSTARMNRELFF
TRBV4-3 TRBD2 CASSQLAGLAGDNEQFF
TRBV7-6 TRBD2 CASSPYSGRGQETQYF
TRBV30 NA CAYARGNDEQYF
TRBV19 TRBD1 CASSIFGQGAYEQYF
TRBV9 NA CASSARGGTTYEQYF
TRBV11-2 NA CASTGGDFGYGYTF
TRBV7-9 NA CASSTGQSNQPQHF
TRBV5-4 NA CASSLVGGSTDTQYF
TRBV5-5 TRBD1 CASSLGDSLSGEKLFF
TRBV27 TRBD2 CASSIMGGETQYF
TRBV7-6 TRBD2 CASSLFLPAGSYNEQFF
TRBV2 NA CASRRQEREKLFF
TRBV6-2/TRBV6-3 NA CASSYLPRSYSNQPQHF
TRBV2 TRBD1 CASRARQGRSANEKLFF
TRBV2 NA CASSDRDYGYTF
TRBV28 TRBD1 CASKGPSGQLYGYTF
TRBV18 NA CASSHGDRLNEQFF
TRBV6-1 NA CASSDRETQYF
TRBV6-6 NA CASVVLGGRDTEAFF
TRBV9 TRBD2 CASSVGLAGGPTDTQYF
TRBV6-5 TRBD1 CASSPGQRSYGYTF
TRBV19 NA CASSIVAMNTEAFF
TRBV6-2/TRBV6-3 TRBD1 CASSGQGATGELFF
TRBV30 NA CACGGRTGELFF
TRBV27 NA CASSPTGFSYEQYF
TRBV9 NA CASSGQRGDNEQFF
TRBV9 TRBD1 CASSLGLGTGNSGANVLTF